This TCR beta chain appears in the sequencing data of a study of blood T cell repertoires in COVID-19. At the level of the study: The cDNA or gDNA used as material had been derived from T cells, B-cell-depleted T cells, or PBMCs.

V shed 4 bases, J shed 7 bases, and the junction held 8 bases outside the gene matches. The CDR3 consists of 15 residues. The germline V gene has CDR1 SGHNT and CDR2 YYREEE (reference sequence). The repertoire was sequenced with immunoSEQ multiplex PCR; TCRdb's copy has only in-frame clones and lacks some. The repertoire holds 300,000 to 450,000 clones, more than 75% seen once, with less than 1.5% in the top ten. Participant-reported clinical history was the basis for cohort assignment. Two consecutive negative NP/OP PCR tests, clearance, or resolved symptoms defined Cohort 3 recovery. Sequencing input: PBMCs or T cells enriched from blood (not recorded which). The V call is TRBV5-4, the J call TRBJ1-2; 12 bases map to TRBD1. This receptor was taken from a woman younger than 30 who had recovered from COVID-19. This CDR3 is CASSVPGQGAGGYTF. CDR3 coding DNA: TGTGCCAGCAGCGTCCCGGGACAGGGGGCGGGTGGCTACACCTTC.